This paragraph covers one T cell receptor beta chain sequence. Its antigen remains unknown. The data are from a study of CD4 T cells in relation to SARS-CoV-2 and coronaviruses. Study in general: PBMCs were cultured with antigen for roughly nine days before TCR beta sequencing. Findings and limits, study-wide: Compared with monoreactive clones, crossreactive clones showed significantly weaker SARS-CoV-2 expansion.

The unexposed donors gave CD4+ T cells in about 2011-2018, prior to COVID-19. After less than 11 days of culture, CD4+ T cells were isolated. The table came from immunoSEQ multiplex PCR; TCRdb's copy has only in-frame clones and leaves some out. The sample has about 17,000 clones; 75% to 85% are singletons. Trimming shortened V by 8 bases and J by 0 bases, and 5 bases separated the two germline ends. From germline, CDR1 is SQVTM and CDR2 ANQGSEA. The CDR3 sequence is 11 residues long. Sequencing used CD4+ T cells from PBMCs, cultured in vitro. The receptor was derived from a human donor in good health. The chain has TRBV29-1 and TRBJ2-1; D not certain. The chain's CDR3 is CSWSSYNEQFF. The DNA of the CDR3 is TGCAGCTGGAGCTCCTACAATGAGCAGTTCTTC.